The 24 T cell receptor beta chains below come from one sample, sequenced in a study of vaccination effects on CD4 cells after COVID-19. Their target antigens are unknown. Culturing for about 10 days preceded CD4+ T cell isolation. TCRdb's copy holds only in-frame clones and misses some; the assay was immunoSEQ multiplex PCR. The data contain almost 40,000 clones, about 81% of them singletons. The source material was CD4+ T cells from PBMCs cultured without peptide, sampled before COVID-19 vaccination. The receptor source for this set is a human donor who received a COVID-19 vaccine.

With regard to this clone: At one end the junction does not follow the germline gene, possibly because of a read error. The V call is TRBV30, the J call TRBJ2-5; D call uncertain. This CDR3 has 16 amino acids. The V gene's germline CDR1 is GTSNPN and CDR2 SVGIG (reference sequence). CDR3 in DNA: TGTGCCTGGAGTCGTATCCACTCAATTTCCCAAGGGACCCAGTACTTC. Protein product: CAWSRIHSISQGTQYF.

This clone has just a few counts. The rearrangement joins TRBV24-1 to TRBJ1-2; 9 nucleotides align to TRBD1. Losses at the gene ends were 4 bases for V and 2 bases for J; bases not matched to a gene: 1. The CDR3 contains 14 residues. Germline CDR1 and CDR2: KGHDR and SFDVKD. The CDR3 nucleotides read TGTGCCACCAGTGACACAGGGGGCAACTATGGCTACACCTTC. This sequence encodes CATSDTGGNYGYTF.

The chain has TRBV29-1 and TRBJ2-3; the match to TRBD1 covers 9 bases. The CDR3 runs 13 residues. V gave up 7 bases and J gave up 7 bases; unmatched junction bases: 9. Germline CDR1 SQVTM, CDR2 ANQGSEA. The CDR3 bases are TGCAGCGCCTGGGGACAGGGTGGGAATACGCAGTATTTT. Translation gives CSAWGQGGNTQYF.

This chain joins TRBV6-1 and TRBJ2-7; D unclear. Germline V CDR1 and CDR2: MNHNS, SASEGT. The CDR3 has 12 amino acids. V lost 2 bases and J lost 3, with 5 bases in between. The CDR3 DNA sequence: TGTGCCAGCAGTGAAAGTATCTACGAGCAGTACGTC. This encodes CASSESIYEQYV.

The genes are TRBV7-9 and TRBJ1-2; TRBD1 matches at 7 bases. Trimming took 4 bases from V and 5 from J; bases not matched to a gene: 1. Germline CDR1 reads SEHNR; CDR2 reads FQNEAQ (reference sequence). The CDR3 covers 12 residues. In DNA, the CDR3 is TGTGCCAGCAGCTCGACAGGGTATGGCTACACCTTC. It yields the protein CASSSTGYGYTF.

The chain combines TRBV7-2 with TRBJ1-1; D is undetermined. Germline V lookup: CDR1 SGHTA, CDR2 FQGNSA. V lost 5 bases, J lost 8 bases, and 12 bases lay in between. This CDR3 region has 12 residues. As DNA, the CDR3 is TGTGCCAGCAGCCCCCTCCTTACGGAAGCTTTCTTT. Residues: CASSPLLTEAFF.

The CDR3 region is CASSLYMEETQYF. The CDR3 DNA sequence: TGTGCCAGCAGTTTGTATATGGAAGAGACCCAGTACTTC. The chain couples TRBV28 to TRBJ2-5; D is unresolved. Trimming pared 3 bases from V and 3 bases from J, leaving 8 bases between. The CDR3 has 13 amino acids. Germline values: CDR1 MDHEN, CDR2 SYDVKM. Together with reference TRBV28 and TRBJ2-5, the CDR3 gives the full variable domain: DVKVTQSSRYLVKRTGEKVFLECVQDMDHENMFWYRQDPGLGLRLIYFSYDVKMKEKGDIPEGYSVSREKKERFSLILESASTNQTSMYLCASSLYMEETQYFGPGTRLLVL.

This rearrangement joins TRBV5-4 to TRBJ1-3; 7 bases are a match to TRBD1. The length of the CDR3 is 15 residues. Germline loops: CDR1 SGHNT, CDR2 YYREEE (reference sequence). V shed 0 bases and J 1 base; nucleotides not matched to a gene: 1. The CDR3 here is CASSLEGASGNTIYF. CDR3 sequence (DNA): TGTGCCAGCAGCTTGGAGGGGGCTTCTGGAAACACCATATATTTT.

J is TRBJ2-7 and V is TRBV9; D possibly uses TRBD1 or TRBD2 (6 bases each). The CDR3 loop spans 13 amino acids. The germline V gene has CDR1 SGDLS and CDR2 YYNGEE. The V gene lost 4 bases and the J gene lost 6 bases, with 14 bases spanning the gap. The DNA of the CDR3 is TGTGCCAGCAGCCCCCGGGGGCGGGGCGAGCAGTACGTC. Translated: CASSPRGRGEQYV.

In DNA, the CDR3 is TGCGCCAGCAGCTCGGGACAGGGTGGATACAATGAGCAGTTCTTC. It encodes CASSSGQGGYNEQFF. The V call is TRBV5-1, the J call TRBJ2-1, with 9 bases matching TRBD1. The length of the CDR3 is 15 residues. With V trimmed by 3 bases and J by 4 bases, 5 bases remained unmatched. Germline V CDR1 and CDR2: SGHRS, YFSETQ. Looking up the rest from reference TRBV5-1 and TRBJ2-1 gives the full variable domain: KAGVTQTPRYLIKTRGQQVTLSCSPISGHRSVSWYQQTPGQGLQFLFEYFSETQRNKGNFPGRFSGRQFSNSRSEMNVSTLELGDSALYLCASSSGQGGYNEQFFGPGTRLTVL.

The chain uses TRBV18 and TRBJ1-2, with D perhaps TRBD1 (5 bases). CDR3 length: 14 residues. Looked up from germline, CDR1 is KGHSH and CDR2 is LQKENI. The V gene lost 3 bases and the J gene lost 2 bases, with 10 bases spanning the gap. CDR3 DNA: TGTGCCAGCTCACCTGGGGGGGTCAACTATGGCTACACCTTC. Translated, it gives CASSPGGVNYGYTF.

This chain links TRBV28 with TRBJ2-1; 8 bases are shared with TRBD2. V shed 4 bases and J 5 bases; nucleotides not matched to a gene: 7. This CDR3 contains 15 residues. The germline V gene encodes CDR1 MDHEN and CDR2 SYDVKM. CDR3 in DNA: TGTGCCAGCAGTTCAGCGGGGGCCGCCCACAATGAGCAGTTCTTC. It translates to CASSSAGAAHNEQFF.

J is TRBJ1-2 and V is TRBV2, with D unresolved. The length of the CDR3 is 13 residues. V was clipped by 6 bases and J by 2 bases, with 10 bases between them. CDR1 is SNHLY and CDR2 is FYNNEI in the germline V gene. CDR3 protein: CASSEAVNYGYTF. CDR3 coding DNA: TGTGCCAGCAGCGAGGCGGTGAACTATGGCTACACCTTC.

The V call is TRBV6-5, the J call TRBJ1-5, with D tentatively TRBD1 (6 bases). V shed 8 bases and J shed 6 bases, with 17 bases lying between them. Germline V gene sequence: CDR1 MNHEY, CDR2 SVGAGI. The CDR3 runs to 14 residues. The CDR3 sequence: CASFRQAGVQPQHF. The CDR3 DNA reads TGTGCCAGCTTCCGACAGGCGGGAGTTCAGCCCCAGCATTTT.

This chain links TRBV6-2 or TRBV6-3 with TRBJ1-2; D uncertain. Trimming took off 4 bases at V and 3 bases at J, with 3 bases between the two ends. This CDR3 contains 11 residues. From germline, CDR1 is MNHEY and CDR2 SVGEGT. This chain's CDR3 is CASSSHYGYTF. The CDR3 DNA is TGTGCCAGCAGTTCTCACTATGGCTACACCTTC.

The chain recombines TRBV5-5 with TRBJ2-1; D remains ambiguous. Germline V gene data show CDR1 as SGHKS and CDR2 as YYEKEE (reference sequence). The CDR3 has 13 residues. The germline V and J ends were trimmed by 0 bases and 9 bases, with 10 bases remaining between them. The CDR3 sequence: CASSLEGWGEQFF. The CDR3, as DNA: TGTGCCAGCAGCTTGGAAGGTTGGGGTGAGCAGTTCTTC.

V gene TRBV7-2 combines with J gene TRBJ1-5, with no clear D. The CDR3 spans 14 residues. From germline, CDR1 is SGHTA and CDR2 FQGNSA. Trimming stripped 2 bases from V and 3 bases from J, with 8 bases between. This chain's CDR3 is CASSLIADNQPQHF. CDR3 bases: TGTGCCAGCAGCTTAATCGCTGACAATCAGCCCCAGCATTTT.

V usage is TRBV2 and J usage is TRBJ2-7; D may correspond to TRBD1 or TRBD2 (5 bases each). Between the trimmed V and J ends, which lost 6 bases and 2 bases, there was a span of 11 bases. Germline V gene lookup returns CDR1 SNHLY and CDR2 FYNNEI. The CDR3 is made up of 13 amino acids. CDR3: CASRDWGTYEQYV. The DNA of the CDR3 is TGTGCCAGCAGGGACTGGGGGACCTACGAGCAGTACGTC.

This clone was recorded once. The genes are TRBV6-5 and TRBJ2-7, with D tentatively TRBD2 (6 bases). The CDR3 spans 14 residues. The V gene's germline CDR1 is MNHEY and CDR2 SVGAGI. The V gene lost 5 bases and the J gene lost 0 bases, with 11 bases spanning the gap. Here the CDR3 reads CASSRDFSSYEQYV. The CDR3 DNA is TGTGCCAGCAGTCGGGACTTTAGCTCCTACGAGCAGTACGTC.

The chain joins TRBV6-1 to TRBJ1-4; 7 positions match TRBD1. Germline CDR1 is MNHNS and CDR2 is SASEGT. After removal of 2 bases from V and 2 bases from J, the junction contained 8 bases not matched to a gene. The CDR3 loop spans 17 amino acids. CDR3 nucleotides: TGTGCCAGCAGTGAACCTAACCTAGGGGGCACTAATGAAAAACTGTTTTTT. It codes for CASSEPNLGGTNEKLFF.

The J gene is TRBJ2-3, the V gene TRBV24-1; TRBD2 agrees at 14 bases. Trimming removed 3 bases from V and 4 bases from J; junction bases left unmatched: 8. Germline V gene lookup returns CDR1 KGHDR and CDR2 SFDVKD. CDR3 size: 18 residues. This CDR3 is CATSDRGRLAGGPDTQYF. The CDR3 nucleotides are TGTGCCACCAGTGATCGCGGCCGACTAGCGGGGGGGCCAGATACGCAGTATTTT.

This chain connects TRBV5-1 to TRBJ1-4; 7 bases map to TRBD1. CDR1 is SGHRS, CDR2 YFSETQ, per germline. The CDR3 runs to 15 residues. The V gene end was trimmed by 1 base and the J gene end by 5 bases; junction bases not matched to a gene: 5. In nucleotides, the CDR3 is TGCGCCAGCAGCTTGTGGCAGGGGGAGAATGAAAAACTGTTTTTT. Its protein is CASSLWQGENEKLFF.

The V gene is TRBV7-2, the J gene TRBJ1-1; D remains unclear. V lost 1 base, J lost 11 bases, and 11 bases lay in between. This CDR3 is built from 12 residues. Per germline, CDR1 SGHTA and CDR2 FQGNSA. The CDR3 reads CASSLVRDGAFF. In nucleotides, the CDR3 is TGTGCCAGCAGCTTAGTAAGGGATGGTGCTTTCTTT.

This clone was picked up a small number of times. V and J are TRBV29-1 and TRBJ2-5, with TRBD2 matching 11 bases. Germline V gene data show CDR1 as SQVTM and CDR2 as ANQGSEA. Trimming removed 4 bases from V and 13 bases from J; junction bases left unmatched: 5. CDR3 length: 11 residues. CDR3 nucleotide sequence: TGCAGCGTTGTGGGTCTAGCGGGGGGGTACTTC. This sequence encodes CSVVGLAGGYF.